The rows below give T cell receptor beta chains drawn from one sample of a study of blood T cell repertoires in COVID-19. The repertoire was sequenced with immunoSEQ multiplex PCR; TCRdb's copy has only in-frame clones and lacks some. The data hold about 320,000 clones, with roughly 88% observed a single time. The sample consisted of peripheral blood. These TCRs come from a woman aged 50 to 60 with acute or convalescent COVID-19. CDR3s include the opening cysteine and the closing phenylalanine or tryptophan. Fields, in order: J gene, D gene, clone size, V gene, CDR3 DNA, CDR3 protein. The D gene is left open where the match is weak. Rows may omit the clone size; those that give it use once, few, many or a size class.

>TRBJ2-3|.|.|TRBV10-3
TGTGCCATCAGCTCAACACCCGAGCAGTATTTT
CAISSTPEQYF
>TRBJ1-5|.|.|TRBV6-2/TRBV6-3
TGTGCCAGCAGCCTACAGGAGAGCAATCAGCCCCAGCATTTT
CASSLQESNQPQHF
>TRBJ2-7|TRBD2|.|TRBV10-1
TGCGCCAGCAGAATCAAAGGACTAGCGATCCCCTTC
CASRIKGLAIPF
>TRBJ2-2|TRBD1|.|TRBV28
TGTGCCAGCAGACTACACAGGGGAAGGGCCGGGGAGCTGTTTTTT
CASRLHRGRAGELFF
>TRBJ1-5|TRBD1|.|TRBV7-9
TGTGCCAGCAGCTCCATGCCGGGACAGGGTCCCAATCAGCCCCAGCATTTT
CASSSMPGQGPNQPQHF
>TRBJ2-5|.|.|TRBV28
TGTGCCAGCAGTTTATGGCGGGACTTCCAAGAGACCCAGTACTTC
CASSLWRDFQETQYF
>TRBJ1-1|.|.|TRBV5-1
TGCGCCAGCAGCTGGGAGGGGACGGGGATCATGAACACTGAAGCTTTCTTT
CASSWEGTGIMNTEAFF
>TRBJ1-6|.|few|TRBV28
TGTGCCAGCAGTAACAGGAATTATAATTCACCCCTCCACTTT
CASSNRNYNSPLHF
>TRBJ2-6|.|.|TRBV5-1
TGCGCCAGCAGCTACCTGAGTGGGGCCAACGTCCTGACTTTC
CASSYLSGANVLTF
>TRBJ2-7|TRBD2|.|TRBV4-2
TGTGCCAGCAGCCAAGATGACCCAACGGGAGGTAACGAGCAGTACTTC
CASSQDDPTGGNEQYF
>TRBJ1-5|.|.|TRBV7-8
TGTGCCAGCAGCTTATCGGCCTTAGGGGGTCAGCCCCAGCATTTT
CASSLSALGGQPQHF
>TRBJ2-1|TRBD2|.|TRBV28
TGTGCCAGCAGTCACGGTGGGGACTATTACAATGAGCAGTTCTTC
CASSHGGDYYNEQFF
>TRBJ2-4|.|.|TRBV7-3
TGTGCCAGCAGCTTGGGTTGGGGCCAAAACATTCAGTACTTC
CASSLGWGQNIQYF
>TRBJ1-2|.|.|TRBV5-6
TGTGCCAGCCTAGAGAACCCGGCTAACTATGGCTACACCTTC
CASLENPANYGYTF
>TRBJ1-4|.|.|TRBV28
TGTGCCAGCAGTTTCTGGAGAGAAGAAAAACTGTTTTTT
CASSFWREEKLFF
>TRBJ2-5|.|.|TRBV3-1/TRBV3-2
TGTGCCAGCAGCCAAGTGCGCGGTTCGCAAGAGACCCAGTACTTC
CASSQVRGSQETQYF
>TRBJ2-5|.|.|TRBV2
TGTGCCAGCACCTATCAAGAGACCCAGTACTTC
CASTYQETQYF
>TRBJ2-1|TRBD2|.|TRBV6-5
TGTGCCAGCAGTTCCTATAGCGGGACCCCCTACAATGAGCAGTTCTTC
CASSSYSGTPYNEQFF
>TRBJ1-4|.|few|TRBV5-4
TGTGCCAGCAGCTTGGCTGTCGCAACTAATGAAAAACTGTTTTTT
CASSLAVATNEKLFF
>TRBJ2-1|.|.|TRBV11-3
TGTGCCAGCAGCACGTACACAGGGTACAATGAGCAGTTCTTC
CASSTYTGYNEQFF
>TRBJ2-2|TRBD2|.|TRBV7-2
TGTGCCAGCAGTCCAACTAGCGGGAGGTTCGGCGGGGAGCTGTTTTTT
CASSPTSGRFGGELFF
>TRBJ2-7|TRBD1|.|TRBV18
TGTGCCAGCTCACTTCCCGGGACAGGTAACTACGAGCAGTACTTC
CASSLPGTGNYEQYF
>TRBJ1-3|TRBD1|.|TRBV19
TGTGCCAGTAGTCGCTGGCCGGGACAGAAAAATTCTGGAAACACCATATATTTT
CASSRWPGQKNSGNTIYF
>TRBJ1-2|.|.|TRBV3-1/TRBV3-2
TGTGCCAGCAGCCATTGGGAGGAGGACTATGGCTACACCTTC
CASSHWEEDYGYTF
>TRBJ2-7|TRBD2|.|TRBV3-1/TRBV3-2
TGTGCCAGCAGCCAAAGCCGGACTAGCGGGAGCCCCGAGCAGTACTTC
CASSQSRTSGSPEQYF